This T cell receptor beta chain was identified during a study of T cells in Graves' hyperthyroidism and ophthalmopathy. The germline gives CDR1 MDHEN, CDR2 SYDVKM. The CDR3 has 18 residues. The V gene end was trimmed by 3 bases and the J gene end by 2 bases; junction bases not matched to a gene: 8. Amplified TCR beta CDR3 regions came from RNA transcripts. When the TCR CDR3 underwent first-round RT-PCR, the HTBI primer set was used. TCRdb used MiXCR to reprocess the multiplex PCR reads, holding one entry per CDR3 protein. Of 600,000 to 750,000 distinct CDR3 sequences in the sample, approximately 15% were seen once. This clonotype showed up many times. Its antigen remains unknown. Findings and caveats of the study: Ophthalmopathy, which appeared later, was predicted by the model a median roughly 6.5 months before onset. Appearing also in blood were most of the thyroid clonotypes expanded above 0.001.

It was 8 to 10 ml of fresh peripheral blood that supplied the PBMCs. The material sequenced was blood. The TCR was taken from a man over 45 with Graves' hyperthyroidism. The gene calls are TRBV28 and TRBJ2-6; 9 bases are shared with TRBD2. For the CDR3, the DNA is TGTGCCAGCAGTTTTACAGGGGCTAGCGGGACTGGGGCCAACGTCCTGACTTTC. It translates to CASSFTGASGTGANVLTF.